Shown below are 10 T cell receptor beta chains from a single sample sequenced in a study of blood T cells in healthy people across ages. Through a sample-barcoded 5' primer and a J-beta primer mix, a second PCR was run for about 6 to 12 cycles. Each CDR3 protein gets one entry after TCRdb re-called the 5' RACE reads with MiXCR. The sample includes 800,000 to 950,000 distinct CDR3 sequences, 25% to 35% seen only once; the top ten take about 10%. These data also featured in a second study, about T cells of mothers and their children.

The sample was blood. Receptors originate from a woman aged 40 to 50 in good health.

This clonotype was counted only a few times. At one of its ends the junction is not consistent with the germline gene, which may arise from a read error. V and J are TRBV29-1 and TRBJ2-3; D unresolved. Germline lookup yields CDR1 SQVTM and CDR2 ANQGSEA. The CDR3 has 14 residues. In nucleotides, the CDR3 is TGCAGCGTTGAGGTCTTCGAAAGCACAGATATGCAGTATTTT. Amino acid sequence: CSVEVFESTDMQYF.

This chain joins TRBV12-3 or TRBV12-4 and TRBJ1-4; D remains unclear. The CDR3 loop spans 15 amino acids. Trimming stripped 0 bases from V and 6 bases from J, with 11 bases between. In DNA form, the CDR3 reads TGTGCCAGCAGTTTAGCCTTACGGGTAGATGAAAAACTGTTTTTT. As protein: CASSLALRVDEKLFF.

This sequence joins TRBV4-1 and TRBJ2-7; TRBD2 aligns across 8 bases. Trimming took 0 bases from V and 5 from J; bases not matched to a gene: 6. CDR1 and CDR2 (germline): MGHRA, YSYEKL. The CDR3 totals 15 residues. The CDR3 loop is CASSQEAGAPDEQYF. CDR3 DNA sequence: TGCGCCAGCAGCCAAGAAGCGGGGGCTCCCGACGAGCAGTACTTC.

This clonotype has at least ten counts. The V and J genes are TRBV24-1 and TRBJ2-3, with D tentatively TRBD2 (6 bases). The germline gives CDR1 KGHDR, CDR2 SFDVKD. The CDR3 is made up of 13 amino acids. Trimming left V 10 bases short and J 1 base short, with 11 bases between. Here the CDR3 DNA reads TGTGCCACGGACTCTAGCGGCACAGATACGCAGTATTTT. Protein sequence: CATDSSGTDTQYF.

The gene calls are TRBV12-3 or TRBV12-4 and TRBJ2-2; 10 positions agree with TRBD2. This CDR3 has 17 amino acids. V lost 2 bases to trimming and J lost 1 base; unmatched junction nucleotides: 4. CDR3 residues: CASSLKASGGNTGELFF. The CDR3 coding sequence is TGTGCCAGCAGTTTAAAGGCTAGCGGGGGGAACACCGGGGAGCTGTTTTTT.

The count of this clonotype is one. V gene TRBV27 combines with J gene TRBJ1-5; D not certain. Per germline, CDR1 MNHEY and CDR2 SMNVEV (reference sequence). Trimming stripped 0 bases from V and 9 bases from J, with 12 bases between. The CDR3 is 14 residues long. CDR3 bases: TGTGCCAGCAGTTTATCCGGGCCTCGGGGGCCCCAGCATTTT. As protein: CASSLSGPRGPQHF.

This clonotype was counted a few times. At one of its ends the junction is not consistent with the germline gene, which may arise from a read error. V gene TRBV12-3 or TRBV12-4 combines with J gene TRBJ2-3, with 8 bases lining up with TRBD2. The CDR3 has 14 residues. The CDR3: CASTPLAATDTEYF. The CDR3 coding sequence is TGTGCCAGCACCCCACTAGCGGCCACAGATACGGAGTATTTT.

This clonotype was seen many times. The gene calls are TRBV10-3 and TRBJ1-2; the match to TRBD1 covers 9 bases. Losses at the gene ends were 9 bases for V and 3 bases for J; bases not matched to a gene: 8. The CDR3 covers 14 residues. Germline CDR1 ENHRY, CDR2 SYGVKD. The CDR3 protein is CAMARTGEDYGYTF. In DNA form, the CDR3 reads TGTGCCATGGCAAGGACAGGGGAAGACTATGGCTACACCTTC.

Worth noting for this clonotype: Relative to the germline gene, one junction end is altered; a read error may explain this. This chain connects TRBV24-1 to TRBJ2-3; possible D gene TRBD1, 7 bases. CDR1 is KGHDR, CDR2 SFDVKD, per germline. CDR3 length equals 16 residues. The CDR3, as DNA: TGTGCCACCAGTGATTTGAAAGGGGGGCGGACAGGTACGCAGTATTTT. Encoded protein: CATSDLKGGRTGTQYF.

The V call is TRBV15, the J call TRBJ2-1; TRBD1 matches at 10 bases. The CDR3 is made up of 17 amino acids. Germline values: CDR1 LNHNV, CDR2 YYDKDF (reference sequence). The trim removed 6 bases at V and 4 bases at J, leaving 12 bases unmatched. CDR3 sequence: CATRKRQGARWYNEQFF. The CDR3 DNA is TGTGCCACCAGAAAAAGACAGGGGGCGAGGTGGTACAATGAGCAGTTCTTC.